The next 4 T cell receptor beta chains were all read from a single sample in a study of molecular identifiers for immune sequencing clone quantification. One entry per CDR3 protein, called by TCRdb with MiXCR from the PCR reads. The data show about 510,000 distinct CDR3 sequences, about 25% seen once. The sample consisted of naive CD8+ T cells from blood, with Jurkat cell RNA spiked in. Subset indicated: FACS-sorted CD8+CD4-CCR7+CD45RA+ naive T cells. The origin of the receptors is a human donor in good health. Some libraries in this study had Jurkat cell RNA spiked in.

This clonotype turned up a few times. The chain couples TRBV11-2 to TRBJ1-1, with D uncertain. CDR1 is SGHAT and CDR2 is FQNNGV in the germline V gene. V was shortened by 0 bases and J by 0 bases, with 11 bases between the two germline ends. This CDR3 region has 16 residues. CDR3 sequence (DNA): TGTGCCAGCAGCTTAGAGGCGGGAATAATGAACACTGAAGCTTTCTTT. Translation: CASSLEAGIMNTEAFF.

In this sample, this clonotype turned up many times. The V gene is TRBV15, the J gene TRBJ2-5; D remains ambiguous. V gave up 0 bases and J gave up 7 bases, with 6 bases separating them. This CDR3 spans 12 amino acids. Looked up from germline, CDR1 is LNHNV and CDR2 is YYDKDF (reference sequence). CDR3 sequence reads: CATSRDPGTQYF. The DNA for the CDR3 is TGTGCCACCAGCAGAGATCCCGGGACCCAGTACTTC.

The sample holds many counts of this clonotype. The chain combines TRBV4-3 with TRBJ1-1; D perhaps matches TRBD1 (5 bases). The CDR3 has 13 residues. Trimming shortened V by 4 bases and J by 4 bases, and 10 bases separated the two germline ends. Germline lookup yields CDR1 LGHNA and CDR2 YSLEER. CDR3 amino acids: CASSPLGGTEAFF. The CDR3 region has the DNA TGCGCCAGCAGCCCCCTTGGGGGCACTGAAGCTTTCTTT.

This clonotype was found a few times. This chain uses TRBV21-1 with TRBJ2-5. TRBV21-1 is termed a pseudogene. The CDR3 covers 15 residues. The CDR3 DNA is TGTGCCAGCAGCATTGGCGGAACGTACCAAGAGACCCAGTACTTC. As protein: CASSIGGTYQETQYF.